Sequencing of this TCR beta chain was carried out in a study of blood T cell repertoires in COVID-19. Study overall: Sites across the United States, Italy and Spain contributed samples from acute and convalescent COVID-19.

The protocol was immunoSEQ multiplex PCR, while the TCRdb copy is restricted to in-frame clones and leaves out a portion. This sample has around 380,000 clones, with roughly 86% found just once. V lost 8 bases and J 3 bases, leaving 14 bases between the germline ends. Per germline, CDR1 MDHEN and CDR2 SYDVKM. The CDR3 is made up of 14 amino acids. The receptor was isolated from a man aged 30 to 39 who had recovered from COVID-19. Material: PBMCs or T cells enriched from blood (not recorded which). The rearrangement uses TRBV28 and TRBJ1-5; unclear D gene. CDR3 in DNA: TGTGCCAGCGTCCCCCCCCAATTCAATCAGCCCCAGCATTTT. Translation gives CASVPPQFNQPQHF.